The rows below give T cell receptor beta chains drawn from one sample of a study of T-cell reconstitution after alpha-beta-depleted transplantation in children. MiXCR, applied by TCRdb to the PCR reads, yields one record per CDR3 protein. This sample carries approximately 270,000 distinct CDR3 sequences, roughly a quarter of them seen once, and the ten largest clones take about 4.8%. The specimen was PBMCs, mostly from graft donor cells, collected 360 days after TCRalphabeta/CD19-depleted stem cell transplant. Every receptor here comes from a female patient aged 2-15 years who had a stem cell transplant for congenital amegakaryocytic thrombocytopenia, so the T cells may come from the graft donor. The CDR3 runs from the conserved cysteine through the conserved F or W. The D gene is left open where the match is weak. Size values are once, few and many counts, or a class for expanded clones, and some rows have none.

j_call clone_size d_call v_call cdr3_nt cdr3_aa
TRBJ2-6 NA NA TRBV29-1 TGCAGCGCCAGGGACGACCCCTCTGGGGCCAACGTCCTGACTTTC CSARDDPSGANVLTF
TRBJ1-1 few TRBD1 TRBV5-1 TGCGCCAGCAGCTTGGTTCAGGGGGCACGTACTGAAGCTTTCTTT CASSLVQGARTEAFF
TRBJ2-1 NA NA TRBV3-1 TGTGCCAGCAGCCAAGGTGGGGCGGGTATAAACAATGAGCAGTTCTTC CASSQGGAGINNEQFF
TRBJ1-1 few NA TRBV7-9 TGTGCCAGCAGCGGCACAGGGCTTAACACTGAAGCTTTCTTT CASSGTGLNTEAFF
TRBJ2-1 many TRBD2 TRBV10-3 TGTGCCATCAGCGGACTAGCGGGGTACAATGAGCAGTTCTTC CAISGLAGYNEQFF
TRBJ2-1 few TRBD2 TRBV4-1 TGCGCCAGCAGCCAACCGATAACTAGCGGGGGAGACAATGAGCAGTTCTTC CASSQPITSGGDNEQFF
TRBJ1-1 few NA TRBV29-1 TGCAGCGTTTGGAAACCGGGTCCGGGGAACACTGAAGCTTTCTTT CSVWKPGPGNTEAFF
TRBJ1-2 NA TRBD1 TRBV29-1 TGCAGCGTTGAAGTTCGGACAGGGGCCTCGCACTATGGCTACACCTTC CSVEVRTGASHYGYTF
TRBJ2-4 few NA TRBV20-1 TGCAGTGTATCGGACCCTTGGGCCAGAAACATTCAGTACTTC CSVSDPWARNIQYF
TRBJ1-1 NA NA TRBV5-1 TGCGCCAGCAGCCCCCAACCCCAGGGGCGCGGTACTGAAGCTTTCTTT CASSPQPQGRGTEAFF